A selection of T cell receptor beta chains follows, all from one sample in a study of cytomegalovirus exposure and HLA in healthy donors. Data came from immunoSEQ multiplex PCR; TCRdb stores just in-frame clones and leaves some out. Of around 120,000 clones in the sample, 70% to 90% were seen once. Sequenced input: PBMCs. Receptor source: a man younger than 30 in good health and CMV-seropositive. Both conserved end residues are trimmed from each CDR3. The D gene is left open where the match is weak. Clone size is given for some rows only: seen once, a few or many times, or a class if the clone is expanded.

J gene: TRBJ2-7; D gene: NA; V gene: TRBV9; clone size: NA; CDR3 protein: ASSGRDNSYEQY
J gene: TRBJ2-2; D gene: TRBD1; V gene: TRBV4-1; clone size: once; CDR3 protein: ASSDKFPGGTGELF
J gene: TRBJ2-3; D gene: NA; V gene: TRBV6-1; clone size: NA; CDR3 protein: ALKKQGQDTQY
J gene: TRBJ1-2; D gene: NA; V gene: TRBV18; clone size: NA; CDR3 protein: ASLGASYYGYT
J gene: TRBJ1-4; D gene: TRBD1; V gene: TRBV5-1; clone size: NA; CDR3 protein: ASSLQGGVEKLF
J gene: TRBJ2-7; D gene: NA; V gene: TRBV5-1; clone size: once; CDR3 protein: ASSGGTVSYEQY
J gene: TRBJ2-4; D gene: TRBD1; V gene: TRBV2; clone size: NA; CDR3 protein: ASSVMGQIKNIQY
J gene: TRBJ2-7; D gene: TRBD1; V gene: TRBV7-8; clone size: NA; CDR3 protein: ASSPTKGAHLYEQY
J gene: TRBJ2-5; D gene: TRBD1; V gene: TRBV19; clone size: few; CDR3 protein: ASSIGYRGQETQY
J gene: TRBJ1-2; D gene: NA; V gene: TRBV5-4; clone size: NA; CDR3 protein: ASSAPGSGDGYT
J gene: TRBJ2-3; D gene: TRBD2; V gene: TRBV18; clone size: NA; CDR3 protein: ASSPGGATDTQY
J gene: TRBJ1-2; D gene: TRBD1; V gene: TRBV5-1; clone size: NA; CDR3 protein: ASSSTGGARYGYT
J gene: TRBJ2-2; D gene: NA; V gene: TRBV6-4; clone size: NA; CDR3 protein: ASSDQTNTGELF
J gene: TRBJ2-1; D gene: TRBD2; V gene: TRBV6-1; clone size: once; CDR3 protein: ASSEERGGHNEQF
J gene: TRBJ1-2; D gene: NA; V gene: TRBV2; clone size: few; CDR3 protein: ASSAHPNYGYT
J gene: TRBJ2-6; D gene: NA; V gene: TRBV4-1; clone size: NA; CDR3 protein: ASSQDPGTSTSGANVLT
J gene: TRBJ1-5; D gene: TRBD1; V gene: TRBV19; clone size: few; CDR3 protein: ASSEKGAQPQH
J gene: TRBJ1-1; D gene: NA; V gene: TRBV7-6; clone size: NA; CDR3 protein: ASSLEASGEAF
J gene: TRBJ1-3; D gene: TRBD1; V gene: TRBV6-1; clone size: NA; CDR3 protein: ASSEMDRASSGNTIY
J gene: TRBJ1-2; D gene: NA; V gene: TRBV7-9; clone size: few; CDR3 protein: ASSLVQGVVGYT
J gene: TRBJ2-1; D gene: TRBD2; V gene: TRBV6-6; clone size: NA; CDR3 protein: ASTRTSGGNYEQF
J gene: TRBJ2-1; D gene: NA; V gene: TRBV20-1; clone size: once; CDR3 protein: SADTRGEQF
J gene: TRBJ2-1; D gene: NA; V gene: TRBV27; clone size: NA; CDR3 protein: ASSYQGARNEQF
J gene: TRBJ1-6; D gene: NA; V gene: TRBV5-8; clone size: NA; CDR3 protein: ASSLREYNSPLH
J gene: TRBJ1-1; D gene: TRBD1; V gene: TRBV5-5; clone size: NA; CDR3 protein: ASSGGTGSGNTEAF
J gene: TRBJ2-7; D gene: NA; V gene: TRBV18; clone size: NA; CDR3 protein: ASSPRDNPYEQY
J gene: TRBJ2-3; D gene: NA; V gene: TRBV13; clone size: NA; CDR3 protein: ASSSRQGDSTGGDTQY
J gene: TRBJ2-2; D gene: TRBD1; V gene: TRBV11-2; clone size: NA; CDR3 protein: ASSLIGTDRTGELF
J gene: TRBJ2-2; D gene: NA; V gene: TRBV4-3; clone size: once; CDR3 protein: ASSQVGGLTGELF